These T cell receptor beta chains were read from a single sample in a study of OX40 agonist ivuxolimab in advanced cancers. TCRdb's copy holds only in-frame clones and misses some; the assay was immunoSEQ multiplex PCR. Of tens of thousands of clones in the sample, 91% are singletons; the top ten hold roughly 6.9%. The sample was CD4+ or CD8+ T cells sorted from blood, taken in a trial of the OX40 agonist ivuxolimab. The receptors derive from an adult with an advanced solid tumor such as melanoma, head and neck, liver or kidney cancer. The CDR3 runs from the conserved cysteine through the conserved F or W. The D gene is left open where the match is weak. Where a row states a size, it is once, few, many or the class of an expanded clone; other rows omit it.

size | J | V | D | DNA | CDR3
- | TRBJ2-5 | TRBV5-1 | - | TGCGCCAGCAGCTTGCTGGCGGGGGAGACCCAGTACTTC | CASSLLAGETQYF
- | TRBJ1-6 | TRBV27 | - | TGTGCCAGCACCTCTCGGATTGTCCGCACAAATTCACCCCTCCACTTT | CASTSRIVRTNSPLHF
- | TRBJ2-3 | TRBV19 | - | TGTGCCAGTACCACCACGGACAGCAATACGCAGTATTTT | CASTTTDSNTQYF
- | TRBJ2-7 | TRBV28 | TRBD2 | TGTGCCAGCAGTTTATGGACCCTAGCGGGAGCCGAGCAGTACTTC | CASSLWTLAGAEQYF
- | TRBJ2-5 | TRBV7-9 | TRBD2 | TGTGCCAGCAGCTTAAACCCAGGGAGGGGACAAGAGACCCAGTACTTC | CASSLNPGRGQETQYF
- | TRBJ2-1 | TRBV28 | TRBD2 | TGTGCCAGCAGCCCTATGACAGGGCGTATGACTAGCGGATACAATGAGCAGTTCTTC | CASSPMTGRMTSGYNEQFF
- | TRBJ2-1 | TRBV19 | TRBD2 | TGTGCCAGTAGTCCGACTAGCGTAGGATACAATGAGCAGTTCTTC | CASSPTSVGYNEQFF
- | TRBJ1-1 | TRBV6-1 | - | TGTGCCAGCAGTGTGTCGGTGGGGAACACTGAAGCTTTCTTT | CASSVSVGNTEAFF
- | TRBJ2-5 | TRBV2 | - | TGTGCCAGCACCCGGCCAGGGCCGGAGACCCAGTACTTC | CASTRPGPETQYF
few | TRBJ1-1 | TRBV5-1 | - | TGCGCCAGCAGCTTGGGATCCCAGGGTGAAGCTTTCTTT | CASSLGSQGEAFF
- | TRBJ2-7 | TRBV27 | TRBD2 | TGTGCCAGCAGTTCGATACAGCGGGAGGGTCCCTACGAGCAGTACTTC | CASSSIQREGPYEQYF
once | TRBJ2-2 | TRBV9 | - | TGTGCCAGCAGCGTAGTTTACACCGGGGAGCTGTTTTTT | CASSVVYTGELFF
- | TRBJ2-7 | TRBV6-1 | - | TGTGCCAGCAGCGAAGGGGACTCCTACGAGCAGTACTTC | CASSEGDSYEQYF
- | TRBJ2-1 | TRBV7-2 | TRBD2 | TGTGCCAGCAGTAGGAGCGGGACCTCCTACAATGAGCAGTTCTTC | CASSRSGTSYNEQFF
- | TRBJ2-1 | TRBV2 | TRBD2 | TGTGCCAGCAGATTGACTAGCGGGATTAATGAGCAGTTCTTC | CASRLTSGINEQFF
- | TRBJ2-7 | TRBV6-1 | TRBD2 | TGTGCCAGCAGTGGGGGACTAGCGGACGAGCAGTACTTC | CASSGGLADEQYF
- | TRBJ2-1 | TRBV5-1 | - | TGCGCCAGCAGCTTGGACGCTACCTACAATGAGCAGTTCTTC | CASSLDATYNEQFF